A selection of T cell receptor beta chains follows, all from one sample in a study of blood T cells in healthy people across ages. One entry per CDR3 protein results from TCRdb running MiXCR on the 5' RACE reads. The repertoire has over 600,000 distinct CDR3 sequences, approximately 21% of them found once; the top ten carry roughly 3.7%. Sequenced input: blood. The receptors were sampled from a man in his sixties or seventies in good health. Both conserved end residues are part of each CDR3. D genes are given only for firm matches. Size values are once, few and many counts, or a class for expanded clones, and some rows have none.

CDR3aa,CDR3nt,v_gene,abundance,d_gene,j_gene
CSAQTAPGGYTF,TGCAGTGCGCAGACCGCCCCGGGCGGCTACACCTTC,TRBV20-1,few,NA,TRBJ1-2
CASSEDVNTEAFF,TGTGCCAGCAGTGAAGATGTAAACACTGAAGCTTTCTTT,TRBV2,few,NA,TRBJ1-1
CASSLVSARGYTF,TGTGCCAGCAGCTTAGTGTCAGCCCGAGGCTACACCTTC,TRBV7-9,few,NA,TRBJ1-2
CASSPIGGTEQYF,TGTGCCAGCAGCCCCATTGGGGGGACCGAGCAGTACTTC,TRBV3-1,few,NA,TRBJ2-7
CASSLYGTGNQPQHF,TGTGCCAGCAGCTTATACGGGACAGGCAATCAGCCCCAGCATTTT,TRBV7-2,NA,TRBD1,TRBJ1-5
CATSPRGLAGSGELFF,TGTGCCACCAGTCCAAGGGGGCTAGCCGGGTCCGGGGAGCTGTTTTTT,TRBV24-1,NA,TRBD1,TRBJ2-2
CSASVAGVNTEAFF,TGCAGTGCCAGCGTCGCGGGGGTGAACACTGAAGCTTTCTTT,TRBV20-1,few,NA,TRBJ1-1
CASSYSSRTGFYTEAFF,TGTGCCAGCAGTTACTCTTCCCGGACAGGGTTCTACACTGAAGCTTTCTTT,TRBV6-2/TRBV6-3,NA,TRBD1,TRBJ1-1
CSVGGQGKQETQYF,TGCAGCGTTGGGGGACAGGGTAAACAAGAGACCCAGTACTTC,TRBV29-1,few,TRBD1,TRBJ2-5
CASSTTNFERAYNEQFF,TGTGCCAGTAGTACGACTAACTTTGAGCGGGCCTACAATGAGCAGTTCTTC,TRBV19,NA,NA,TRBJ2-1
CAISQGLKETQYF,TGTGCCATCAGCCAAGGACTGAAAGAGACCCAGTACTTC,TRBV10-3,few,NA,TRBJ2-5
CASSRHRDRGYEQYF,TGTGCCAGCAGTCGGCACCGGGACAGGGGGTACGAGCAGTACTTC,TRBV11-2,NA,TRBD1,TRBJ2-7
CASSHPRPRGKLFF,TGCGCCAGCAGCCATCCCCGACCCAGAGGAAAACTGTTTTTT,TRBV4-1,many,NA,TRBJ1-4
CASSLTPGSGGSDYEQYF,TGTGCCAGCAGCCTGACTCCGGGGTCGGGAGGGAGTGATTACGAGCAGTACTTC,TRBV7-2,NA,TRBD2,TRBJ2-7
CASSVQARGLDEKLFF,TGTGCCAGCAGTGTTCAGGCGCGGGGATTGGATGAAAAACTGTTTTTT,TRBV6-1,many,NA,TRBJ1-4
CASSRDGLAGAEQYF,TGTGCCAGCAGCAGAGACGGGCTAGCGGGAGCCGAGCAGTACTTC,TRBV9,NA,TRBD2,TRBJ2-7
CASSVGPRPSEKLFF,TGTGCCAGCAGCGTAGGTCCGCGTCCTAGTGAAAAACTGTTTTTT,TRBV9,few,NA,TRBJ1-4
CSVYHPDTQYF,TGCAGCGTCTACCATCCAGATACGCAGTATTTT,TRBV29-1,NA,NA,TRBJ2-3
CASSVNYGPDYEQYF,TGTGCCAGCAGTGTTAATTACGGACCAGACTACGAGCAGTACTTC,TRBV2,NA,NA,TRBJ2-7
CASSLPTAHQETQYF,TGTGCCAGCAGCCTTCCGACGGCTCACCAAGAGACCCAGTACTTC,TRBV7-2,NA,NA,TRBJ2-5
CATSSQGGEQYF,TGTGCCACCAGCAGTCAGGGTGGCGAGCAGTACTTC,TRBV15,NA,NA,TRBJ2-7
CASSLSKDTQYF,TGTGCCAGCAGTTTGTCCAAAGATACGCAGTATTTT,TRBV28,NA,NA,TRBJ2-3
CASSLYAGSYNEQFF,TGTGCCAGCAGCTTATATGCGGGAAGCTACAATGAGCAGTTCTTC,TRBV11-3,few,NA,TRBJ2-1
CASSERGRSNQPQHF,TGTGCCAGCAGTGAACGGGGACGGAGCAATCAGCCCCAGCATTTT,TRBV2,NA,NA,TRBJ1-5